This T cell receptor (beta chain) derives from a study of blood T cells in healthy people across ages. Study background: Template switching retrieved approximately one barcoded beta molecule for each two T cells.

General study points: Unsorted PBMC input precluded a conclusive naive versus antigen-experienced comparison. Shifts in expanded clonotypes may have been confounded by donor CMV status, which was unknown.

In its sample, this clonotype was seen a few times. No antigen is known for it. This may be a read error, as it is one base from a much larger clone. A second about 7 to 11 cycle PCR used barcoded and J-beta primers. Each sample provided no less than 2.5 million CDR3-containing paired-end reads. One entry per CDR3 protein results from TCRdb running MiXCR on the 5' RACE reads. In the table there are 700,000 to 850,000 distinct CDR3 sequences, about 34% of which are singletons. Germline CDR1 reads SGHTA; CDR2 reads FQGNSA. Trimming stripped 5 bases from V and 7 bases from J, with 18 bases between. The CDR3 runs to 14 residues.

The chain links TRBV7-2 to TRBJ2-7; D may correspond to TRBD1 or TRBD2 (5 bases each). The sequence came from a man aged 18-30 years in good health. The sample taken for sequencing was blood. The CDR3 region is CASSVGTEYNEQYF. The CDR3 region has the DNA TGTGCCAGCAGCGTCGGGACGGAGTACAATGAGCAGTACTTC.